The present T cell receptor (beta chain) was sequenced within a study of cytomegalovirus exposure and HLA in healthy donors. The CDR3 sequence is 15 residues long. V dropped 5 bases and J dropped 6; count of bases not matched to a gene: 7. Germline lookup yields CDR1 SNHLY and CDR2 FYNNEI. There are a few counts of this clone. Amplification used 60 Vbeta primers and 13 Jbeta primers. This table comes from immunoSEQ multiplex PCR, and its TCRdb copy is limited to in-frame clones, with some not included. The table shows about 170,000 clones, with over 60% occurring only once. The source material was PBMCs. This receptor was obtained from a girl aged 5-17 years in good health and CMV-seronegative. V and J are TRBV2 and TRBJ2-4, with TRBD2 matching 10 bases. CDR3 sequence (DNA): TGTGCCAGCAGTTTCACTAGCGGGGAAACAAACATTCAGTACTTC. Amino acid sequence: CASSFTSGETNIQYF.